This T cell receptor (beta chain) was identified in a study of blood T cell repertoires in COVID-19. Study at large: Samples taken during acute and convalescent COVID-19 were collected in the United States, Italy and Spain. PBMCs, B-cell-depleted T cells, or T cells provided the cDNA or gDNA that made up the material.

In the original processing: How many nucleated cells were present was estimated from reference gene primer amplification. Profiling relied on immunoSEQ multiplex PCR, and the TCRdb table lists in-frame clones only, not all of them. Clonal size and the V and J genes are those of that table, whereas D and trimming came from the DNA. The data contain approximately 110,000 clones, roughly 80% of them singletons. Germline CDR1 reads SGHKS; CDR2 reads YYEKEE (reference sequence). The CDR3 has 13 amino acids. The V and J ends lost 4 bases and 7 bases, in that order; junction bases with no gene match: 6. This receptor was taken from a man aged 65 to 85 with active or convalescent COVID-19. The chain joins TRBV5-5 to TRBJ2-5, with 8 bases identical to TRBD1. The source material was peripheral blood. CDR3 region: CASSDRGERTQYF. As DNA, the CDR3 is TGTGCCAGCAGCGACAGGGGTGAGCGGACCCAGTACTTC.